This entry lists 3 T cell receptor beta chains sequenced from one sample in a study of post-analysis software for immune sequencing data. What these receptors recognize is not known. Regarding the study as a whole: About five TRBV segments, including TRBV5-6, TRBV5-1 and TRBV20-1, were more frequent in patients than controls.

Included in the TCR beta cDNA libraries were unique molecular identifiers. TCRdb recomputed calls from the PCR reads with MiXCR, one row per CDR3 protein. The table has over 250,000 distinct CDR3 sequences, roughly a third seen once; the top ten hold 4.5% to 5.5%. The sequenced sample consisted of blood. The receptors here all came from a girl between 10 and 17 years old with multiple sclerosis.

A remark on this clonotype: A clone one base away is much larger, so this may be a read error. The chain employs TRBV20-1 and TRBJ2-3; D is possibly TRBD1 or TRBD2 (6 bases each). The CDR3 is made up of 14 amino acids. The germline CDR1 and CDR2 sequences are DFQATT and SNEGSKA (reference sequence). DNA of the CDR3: TGCAGCCTGCGGGGCGGGAAGGGGGCAGATACGCAGTATTTT. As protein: CSLRGGKGADTQYF.

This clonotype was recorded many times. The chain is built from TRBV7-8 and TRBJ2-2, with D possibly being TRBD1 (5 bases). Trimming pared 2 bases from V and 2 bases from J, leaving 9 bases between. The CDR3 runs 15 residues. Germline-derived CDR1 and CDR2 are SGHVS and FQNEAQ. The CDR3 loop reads CASSLQGFNTGELFF. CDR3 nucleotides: TGTGCCAGCAGCTTACAGGGATTTAACACCGGGGAGCTGTTTTTT.

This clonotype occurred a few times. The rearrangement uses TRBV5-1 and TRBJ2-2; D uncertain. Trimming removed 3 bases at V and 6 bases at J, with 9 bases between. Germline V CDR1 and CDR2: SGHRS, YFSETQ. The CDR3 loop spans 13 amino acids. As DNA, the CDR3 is TGCGCCAGCAGCTGGGAAAGGGCCGGGGAGCTGTTTTTT. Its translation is CASSWERAGELFF.